Listed here are 27 T cell receptor beta chains from one sample, sequenced in a study of blood T cell repertoires in COVID-19. Method: immunoSEQ multiplex PCR; TCRdb's copy keeps in-frame clones and lacks some. The top ten hold 7.8% of the sample, which has over 400,000 clones, 85% to 90% seen once. The specimen sequenced was peripheral blood. The receptors derive from a woman aged 50 to 60 with COVID-19, enrolled during active disease.

The V call is TRBV7-6, the J call TRBJ2-5, with TRBD2 matching over 11 bases. Trimming at V came to 2 bases and at J to 3 bases, leaving 2 bases not matched to a gene. CDR1 and CDR2 (germline): SGHVS, FNYEAQ. The CDR3 extends over 15 amino acids. This chain's CDR3 is CASSLNSGGEETQYF. The CDR3 region has the DNA TGTGCCAGCAGCTTAAATAGCGGGGGGGAAGAGACCCAGTACTTC.

The rearrangement links TRBV5-1 to TRBJ2-6; TRBD1 is a possible D gene (5 bases). Trimming stripped 4 bases from V and 0 bases from J, with 14 bases between. This CDR3 comprises 17 residues. The germline gives CDR1 SGHRS, CDR2 YFSETQ. DNA for the CDR3: TGCGCCAGCAGCCGACAGCAGCTTAGCTCTGGGGCCAACGTCCTGACTTTC. It encodes CASSRQQLSSGANVLTF.

The rearrangement uses TRBV18 and TRBJ2-7, with TRBD1 identical over 10 bases. V lost 5 bases, J lost 5 bases, and 3 bases stayed unmatched. The V gene's germline CDR1 is KGHSH and CDR2 LQKENI. The CDR3 contains 13 residues. The CDR3 nucleotides are TGTGCCAGCTCAGTGGGACAGGGGAACGAGCAGTACTTC. This codes for CASSVGQGNEQYF. Drawing the rest from reference TRBV18 and TRBJ2-7, the complete variable domain is NAGVMQNPRHLVRRRGQEARLRCSPMKGHSHVYWYRQLPEEGLKFMVYLQKENIIDESGMPKERFSAEFPKEGPSILRIQQVVRGDSAAYFCASSVGQGNEQYFGPGTRLTVT.

This rearrangement joins TRBV2 to TRBJ2-7; D call uncertain. This CDR3 comprises 16 residues. The V gene's germline CDR1 is SNHLY and CDR2 FYNNEI. V dropped 1 base and J dropped 3 bases, with 16 bases sitting between them. The CDR3 spells CASSEESSTNFYEQYF. CDR3 coding DNA: TGTGCCAGCAGTGAAGAAAGCAGTACTAACTTCTACGAGCAGTACTTC.

In the case of this clone: Within the sample, other DNA sequences also encode this same CDR3. The rearrangement joins TRBV24-1 to TRBJ2-2, with 9 bases fitting TRBD1. The ends lost 3 bases at V and 2 bases at J; junction bases unmatched: 3. Germline assignment: CDR1 KGHDR and CDR2 SFDVKD. The length of the CDR3 is 16 residues. The CDR3 region has the DNA TGTGCCACCAGTGATCCGGGACAGGGAAACACCGGGGAGCTGTTTTTT. Protein: CATSDPGQGNTGELFF.

The V call is TRBV5-4, the J call TRBJ2-5; 9 nucleotides match TRBD1. The V segment lost 4 bases and the J segment 4 bases; nucleotides outside the gene matches: 8. Germline CDR1 SGHNT, CDR2 YYREEE (reference sequence). The length of the CDR3 is 15 residues. CDR3 residues: CASSIDRGIGETQYF. In nucleotides, the CDR3 is TGTGCCAGCAGCATTGACAGGGGGATAGGAGAGACCCAGTACTTC.

The chain recombines TRBV6-1 with TRBJ1-5; the match to TRBD1 covers 7 bases. Germline V lookup: CDR1 MNHNS, CDR2 SASEGT. This CDR3 comprises 16 residues. V gave up 4 bases and J gave up 0 bases; unmatched junction bases: 6. The CDR3 region has the DNA TGTGCCAGCAGTGCCCACAGGGGAGATAGCAATCAGCCCCAGCATTTT. Its translation is CASSAHRGDSNQPQHF.

The V call is TRBV6-5, the J call TRBJ2-1, with TRBD1 identical over 9 bases. The CDR3 has 15 residues. CDR1 and CDR2 from the germline V gene are MNHEY and SVGAGI. V shed 7 bases, J shed 4 bases, and the junction held 8 bases outside the gene matches. Written as DNA, the CDR3 is TGTGCCAGCACTCGCGCCGGGACAGGGTACAATGAGCAGTTCTTC. This translates into CASTRAGTGYNEQFF.

Concerning this clone: The junction departs from germline at one end; a sequencing error may be responsible. The chain employs TRBV7-9 and TRBJ2-3, with D possibly matching TRBD1 (5 bases). The CDR3 has 12 amino acids. Germline lookup yields CDR1 SEHNR and CDR2 FQNEAQ (reference sequence). The CDR3 bases are TGTGCCAGCAGCCTGTCGGACAAGACCCCGATGTTT. Translated: CASSLSDKTPMF.

This clone was counted a few times. The genes are TRBV24-1 and TRBJ2-5; tentatively, D is TRBD2 (6 bases). Germline values: CDR1 KGHDR, CDR2 SFDVKD. The CDR3 runs to 16 residues. The V gene lost 3 bases and the J gene lost 5 bases, with 18 bases spanning the gap. The CDR3 bases are TGTGCCACCAGTGATCCCGGGACTCCCGTTGGGGAGACCCAGTACTTC. Translation: CATSDPGTPVGETQYF.

This rearrangement joins TRBV5-1 to TRBJ2-7, with TRBD1 matching 9 bases. J gave up 5 bases and V 8 bases, and 8 bases lay outside the gene matches. The CDR3 length is 13 residues. Germline-derived CDR1 and CDR2 are SGHRS and YFSETQ. The CDR3: CASTGQGRNEQYF. The CDR3 DNA reads TGCGCCAGTACGGGACAGGGTCGGAACGAGCAGTACTTC.

The rearrangement links TRBV3-1 (or the pseudogene TRBV3-2) to TRBJ2-7; D gene uncertain. This CDR3 has 11 residues. Germline-derived CDR1 and CDR2 are LGHDT and YNNKEL (reference sequence). V lost 5 bases, J lost 6 bases, and 8 bases lay in between. CDR3 region: CASSSPSEQYF. The CDR3 DNA reads as TGTGCCAGCAGCTCCCCTTCCGAGCAGTACTTC.

CDR3 sequence (DNA): TGTGCCAGCAGCTTAGCGAGCATAAGGGGAAAACTGTTTTTT. Protein: CASSLASIRGKLFF. This chain joins TRBV7-6 and TRBJ1-4, with a tentative D call TRBD1 (5 bases). This CDR3 contains 14 residues. CDR1 SGHVS and CDR2 FNYEAQ come from the germline V gene. V lost 0 bases and J lost 10, with 12 bases in between.

The chain employs TRBV12-3 or TRBV12-4 and TRBJ1-5, with D uncertain. Trimming cost V 4 bases and J 6 bases, with 10 bases left between them. This CDR3 contains 13 residues. The CDR3 spells CASSWREGQPQHF. In DNA, the CDR3 is TGTGCCAGCAGTTGGAGGGAAGGTCAGCCCCAGCATTTT.

The V call is TRBV7-9, the J call TRBJ1-2, with D tentatively TRBD1 (5 bases). V was pared by 2 bases and J by 0 bases, with 7 bases between. The CDR3 is 14 residues long. Germline V CDR1 and CDR2: SEHNR, FQNEAQ (reference sequence). The chain's CDR3 is CASSLSTANYGYTF. The CDR3 nucleotides are TGTGCCAGCAGCTTATCGACAGCTAACTATGGCTACACCTTC.

The CDR3 sequence is CASSRGLETQYF. CDR3 nucleotides: TGTGCCAGTAGTCGGGGGTTAGAGACCCAGTACTTC. The rearrangement joins TRBV19 to TRBJ2-5; a possible D gene is TRBD2 (6 bases). The CDR3 loop spans 12 amino acids. Trimming cost V 5 bases and J 4 bases, with 8 bases left between them. Germline-derived CDR1 and CDR2 are LNHDA and SQIVND (reference sequence).

This chain connects TRBV9 to TRBJ2-3; D is unclear. The CDR3 has 14 residues. The germline V gene encodes CDR1 SGDLS and CDR2 YYNGEE. V lost 4 bases to trimming and J lost 1 base, with 10 bases between them. The chain's CDR3 is CASSKRQGTDTQYF. CDR3 bases: TGTGCCAGCAGCAAGAGGCAAGGCACAGATACGCAGTATTTT.

The table lists this clone with a few counts. The V and J genes are TRBV6-1 and TRBJ1-1; D gene uncertain. The CDR3 runs to 13 residues. Germline values: CDR1 MNHNS, CDR2 SASEGT. V dropped 3 bases and J dropped 3 bases, with 8 bases sitting between them. This CDR3 is CASSEERDTEAFF. The CDR3, as DNA: TGTGCCAGCAGTGAGGAGAGGGACACTGAAGCTTTCTTT.

This clone has only one observation. The chain recombines TRBV5-1 with TRBJ1-2; D uncertain. CDR1 is SGHRS and CDR2 is YFSETQ in the germline V gene. Between the trimmed V and J ends, which lost 3 bases and 8 bases, there was a span of 17 bases. CDR3 length: 14 amino acids. The CDR3 bases are TGCGCCAGCAGCTCCCCCGTGGCCTGGCAAGGCTACACCTTC. Its translation: CASSSPVAWQGYTF.

The chain carries TRBV24-1 and TRBJ2-2; D may be TRBD1 (6 bases). Trimming stripped 6 bases from V and 0 bases from J, with 13 bases between. Germline-derived CDR1 and CDR2 are KGHDR and SFDVKD. The length of the CDR3 is 16 residues. The CDR3 reads CATSKGGLSNTGELFF. Here the CDR3 DNA reads TGTGCCACCAGTAAAGGGGGTTTATCGAACACCGGGGAGCTGTTTTTT.

The chain is built from TRBV6-5 and TRBJ2-2, with TRBD2 as a possible D gene (5 bases). The germline CDR1 and CDR2 sequences are MNHEY and SVGAGI. V was trimmed by 6 bases and J by 4 bases, leaving 12 bases between them. CDR3 length: 14 amino acids. The CDR3 nucleotides are TGTGCCAGCAGCGACGGGGTGGGCACCGGGGAGCTGTTTTTT. It is translated as CASSDGVGTGELFF.

As DNA, the CDR3 is TGTGCCAGCAGCCCGCGACAGGCCACCACTGGAAACACCATATATTTT. The encoded protein is CASSPRQATTGNTIYF. The rearrangement joins TRBV7-6 to TRBJ1-3; weak D call: TRBD1 (6 bases). The germline CDR1 and CDR2 sequences are SGHVS and FNYEAQ. The length of the CDR3 is 16 residues. V lost 5 bases, J lost 2 bases, and 16 bases lay in between.

The gene calls are TRBV5-6 and TRBJ2-1; the D gene is possibly TRBD1 (5 bases). The V end was cut by 3 bases, the J end by 5 bases, with 6 bases between. The CDR3 runs 12 residues. Germline V gene sequence: CDR1 SGHDT, CDR2 YYEEEE. DNA for the CDR3: TGTGCCAGCAGCTGGGGCAACAATGAGCAGTTCTTC. Translating gives CASSWGNNEQFF.

The chain joins TRBV19 to TRBJ1-1; D is unclear. V was trimmed by 0 bases and J by 7 bases, leaving 9 bases between them. In germline, CDR1 is LNHDA, CDR2 SQIVND (reference sequence). This CDR3 has 13 amino acids. This CDR3 is CASSIDRELEAFF. The CDR3 DNA is TGTGCCAGTAGTATAGATCGGGAACTTGAAGCTTTCTTT. Full variable domain (remainder filled in from reference TRBV19 and TRBJ1-1): DGGITQSPKYLFRKEGQNVTLSCEQNLNHDAMYWYRQDPGQGLRLIYYSQIVNDFQKGDIAEGYSVSREKKESFPLTVTSAQKNPTAFYLCASSIDRELEAFFGQGTRLTVV.

This clone was recorded only once. The chain combines TRBV27 with TRBJ2-2; D possibly corresponds to TRBD2 (5 bases). The germline V and J ends were trimmed by 3 bases and 4 bases, with 12 bases remaining between them. Per germline, CDR1 MNHEY and CDR2 SMNVEV (reference sequence). CDR3 length: 15 residues. The CDR3 loop reads CASSFDGVPTGELFF. The CDR3, as DNA: TGTGCCAGCAGTTTCGACGGGGTACCCACCGGGGAGCTGTTTTTT.

The chain has TRBV11-2 and TRBJ1-6; 8 nucleotides match TRBD1. In germline, CDR1 is SGHAT, CDR2 FQNNGV. The CDR3 runs 15 residues. Losses at the gene ends were 5 bases for V and 9 bases for J; bases not matched to a gene: 9. The CDR3 coding sequence is TGTGCCAGCAGCGGAGTCGGACAGGGCCGTTCACCCCTCCACTTT. It is translated as CASSGVGQGRSPLHF.

The chain recombines TRBV7-9 with TRBJ1-1; 10 bases are a match to TRBD1. Trimming cost V 4 bases and J 1 base; bases outside gene matches: 3. Germline V lookup: CDR1 SEHNR, CDR2 FQNEAQ (reference sequence). CDR3 length: 15 residues. The CDR3, as DNA: TGTGCCAGCAGCTCGGGACAGGGGTCGAACACTGAAGCTTTCTTT. It yields the protein CASSSGQGSNTEAFF.